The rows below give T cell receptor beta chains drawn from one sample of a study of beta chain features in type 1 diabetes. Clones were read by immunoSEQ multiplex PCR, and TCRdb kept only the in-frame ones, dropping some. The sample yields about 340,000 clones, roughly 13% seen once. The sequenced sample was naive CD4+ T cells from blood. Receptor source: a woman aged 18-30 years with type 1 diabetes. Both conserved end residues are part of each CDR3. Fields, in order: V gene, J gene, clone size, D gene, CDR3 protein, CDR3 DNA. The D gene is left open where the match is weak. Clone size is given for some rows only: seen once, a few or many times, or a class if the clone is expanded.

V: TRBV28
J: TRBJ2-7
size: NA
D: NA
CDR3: CASSSRGASLGEQYF
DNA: TGTGCCAGCAGTTCCCGGGGAGCCAGCCTCGGAGAGCAGTACTTC

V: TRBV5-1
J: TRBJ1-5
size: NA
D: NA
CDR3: CASSLVETARQPQHF
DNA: TGCGCCAGCAGCTTGGTGGAGACTGCGCGTCAGCCCCAGCATTTT

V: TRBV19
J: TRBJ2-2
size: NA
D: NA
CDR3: CASSIVAGIPGELFF
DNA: TGTGCCAGTAGTATAGTGGCGGGAATCCCCGGGGAGCTGTTTTTT

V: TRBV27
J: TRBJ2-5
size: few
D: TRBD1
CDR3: CASSDRAGETQYF
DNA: TGTGCCAGCAGCGACAGGGCGGGAGAGACCCAGTACTTC

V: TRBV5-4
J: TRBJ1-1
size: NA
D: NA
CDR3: CASSFASASRGRAFF
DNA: TGTGCCAGCAGCTTCGCTTCAGCTTCCCGGGGGAGGGCTTTCTTT

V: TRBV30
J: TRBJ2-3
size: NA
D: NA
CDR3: CAWSEGVTDTQYF
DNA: TGTGCCTGGAGCGAAGGGGTTACAGATACGCAGTATTTT

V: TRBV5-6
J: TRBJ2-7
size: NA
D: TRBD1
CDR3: CASSTDRLSYEQYF
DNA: TGTGCCAGCAGCACGGACAGGCTCTCCTACGAGCAGTACTTC

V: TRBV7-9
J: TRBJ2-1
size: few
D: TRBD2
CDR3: CASSSYRLAGDNEQFF
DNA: TGTGCCAGCAGCTCCTACCGACTAGCGGGTGACAATGAGCAGTTCTTC

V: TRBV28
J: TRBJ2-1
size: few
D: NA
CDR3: CASSGSGYNEQFF
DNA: TGTGCCAGCAGTGGGTCAGGGTATAATGAGCAGTTCTTC

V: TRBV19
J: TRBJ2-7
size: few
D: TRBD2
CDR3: CASSMGSGTSSYEQYF
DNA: TGTGCCAGTAGTATGGGGAGCGGGACCAGCTCCTACGAGCAGTACTTC

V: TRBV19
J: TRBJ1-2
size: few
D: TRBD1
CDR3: CASSIGRDRSSYGYTF
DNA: TGTGCCAGTAGTATAGGTCGGGACAGATCCTCCTATGGCTACACCTTC

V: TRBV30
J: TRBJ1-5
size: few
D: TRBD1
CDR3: CAWNTQGEGPQHF
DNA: TGTGCCTGGAATACACAGGGGGAAGGTCCCCAGCATTTT

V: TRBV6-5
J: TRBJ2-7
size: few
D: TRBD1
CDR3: CASSWTGRYEQYF
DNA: TGTGCCAGCAGTTGGACAGGCCGCTACGAGCAGTACTTC

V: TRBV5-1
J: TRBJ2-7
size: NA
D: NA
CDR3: CASSLAAGEYEQYF
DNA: TGCGCCAGCAGCTTGGCCGCAGGGGAGTACGAGCAGTACTTC

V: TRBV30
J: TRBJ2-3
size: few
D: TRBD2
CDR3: CASAGAGTDTQYF
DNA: TGTGCCTCAGCGGGAGCCGGCACAGATACGCAGTATTTT

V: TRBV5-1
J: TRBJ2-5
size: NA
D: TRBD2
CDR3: CASSLPGLAGGQETQYF
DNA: TGCGCCAGCAGCCTCCCGGGACTAGCGGGAGGGCAAGAGACCCAGTACTTC

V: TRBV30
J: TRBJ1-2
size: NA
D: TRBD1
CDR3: CAWSSLDRDGYTF
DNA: TGTGCCTGGAGTTCATTGGACAGGGATGGCTACACCTTC

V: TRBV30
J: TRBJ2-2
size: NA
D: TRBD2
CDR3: CAWRMIRTSGTNTGELFF
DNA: TGTGCCTGGAGGATGATCCGGACTAGCGGAACGAACACCGGGGAGCTGTTTTTT

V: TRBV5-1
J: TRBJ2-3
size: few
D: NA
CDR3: CASSVDRGADTQYF
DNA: TGCGCCAGCAGCGTAGACCGAGGCGCAGATACGCAGTATTTT

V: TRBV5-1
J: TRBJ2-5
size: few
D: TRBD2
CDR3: CASSSTGGLGQETQYF
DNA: TGCGCCAGCAGCTCAACGGGAGGCCTGGGGCAAGAGACCCAGTACTTC

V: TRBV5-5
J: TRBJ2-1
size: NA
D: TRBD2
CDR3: CASSLGWTSGSNEQFF
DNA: TGTGCCAGCAGCTTGGGGTGGACTAGCGGGAGCAATGAGCAGTTCTTC

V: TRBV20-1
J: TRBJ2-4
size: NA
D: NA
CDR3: CSASSRNIQYF
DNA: TGCAGTGCTAGTTCCCGAAACATTCAGTACTTC

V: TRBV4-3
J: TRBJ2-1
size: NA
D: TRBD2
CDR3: CASSQETSINEQFF
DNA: TGCGCCAGCAGCCAAGAGACTAGCATCAATGAGCAGTTCTTC

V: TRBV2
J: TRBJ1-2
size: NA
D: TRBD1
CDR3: CASRGQGDGYTF
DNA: TGTGCCAGCAGGGGACAGGGGGATGGCTACACCTTC

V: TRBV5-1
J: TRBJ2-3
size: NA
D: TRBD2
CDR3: CASSPPLAGGQDTQYF
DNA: TGCGCCAGCAGCCCACCACTAGCGGGAGGGCAGGATACGCAGTATTTT

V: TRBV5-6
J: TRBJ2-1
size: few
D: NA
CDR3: CASTIGRGAYNEQFF
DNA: TGTGCCAGCACCATAGGCAGGGGAGCTTACAATGAGCAGTTCTTC

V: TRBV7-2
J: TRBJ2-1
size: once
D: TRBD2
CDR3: CASGGERGSYNEQFF
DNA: TGTGCCAGCGGCGGGGAGCGGGGCTCCTACAATGAGCAGTTCTTC